The clone carrying this T cell receptor beta chain was picked up a small number of times. The data were obtained in a study of blood T cells in healthy people across ages. A second PCR, run for about 6 to 11 cycles, used a sample-barcoded 5' primer plus a J-beta primer mix. Sequencing yielded, for each sample, at least 3 million paired-end reads carrying CDR3. TCRdb redid the calling of the 5' RACE reads with MiXCR, one entry per CDR3 protein. The table records 1.2 million to 1.5 million distinct CDR3 sequences, roughly 60% of them present only once. Peripheral blood samples of roughly 9.8 milliliters were drawn from each donor. The TCR originated in a man in his late teens or twenties in good health. Sequenced input: blood.

The CDR3 protein is CSAWTELGTGELFF. The CDR3 DNA is TGCAGCGCGTGGACGGAGCTGGGCACCGGGGAGCTGTTTTTT. The chain links TRBV29-1 to TRBJ2-2; D is ambiguous. The germline V gene has CDR1 SQVTM and CDR2 ANQGSEA. Trimming removed 7 bases from V and 4 bases from J, with 16 bases in between. This CDR3 is 14 amino acids long.